The entry below describes one TCR beta chain. The antigen is not known. This sample stems from a study of tumor-infiltrating lymphocytes in localized non-small cell lung cancer. Study in general: Resected tumor was paired with non-adjacent uninvolved lung from the same patient. Study-wide findings and caveats: Tumors had more T cell infiltration than uninvolved lung, per TCRbeta sequencing and CD3 counts.

Profiled with immunoSEQ multiplex PCR; TCRdb holds only in-frame clones, not every one. The repertoire includes under 7,000 clones, approximately 80% of them detected once, and roughly 15% sits in the top ten. Germline CDR1 reads SGHTA; CDR2 reads FQGTGA. The CDR3 consists of 13 residues. The V gene lost 5 bases and the J gene lost 6 bases, with 11 bases spanning the gap. Sequenced material: uninvolved lung tissue not adjacent to the tumor. The TCR comes from a human donor with non-small cell lung cancer. The chain joins TRBV7-3 to TRBJ2-1, with D perhaps matching TRBD2 (6 bases). The CDR3, as DNA: TGTGCCAGCAGCCTAGGACTAATCAATGAGCAGTTCTTC. Protein product: CASSLGLINEQFF.